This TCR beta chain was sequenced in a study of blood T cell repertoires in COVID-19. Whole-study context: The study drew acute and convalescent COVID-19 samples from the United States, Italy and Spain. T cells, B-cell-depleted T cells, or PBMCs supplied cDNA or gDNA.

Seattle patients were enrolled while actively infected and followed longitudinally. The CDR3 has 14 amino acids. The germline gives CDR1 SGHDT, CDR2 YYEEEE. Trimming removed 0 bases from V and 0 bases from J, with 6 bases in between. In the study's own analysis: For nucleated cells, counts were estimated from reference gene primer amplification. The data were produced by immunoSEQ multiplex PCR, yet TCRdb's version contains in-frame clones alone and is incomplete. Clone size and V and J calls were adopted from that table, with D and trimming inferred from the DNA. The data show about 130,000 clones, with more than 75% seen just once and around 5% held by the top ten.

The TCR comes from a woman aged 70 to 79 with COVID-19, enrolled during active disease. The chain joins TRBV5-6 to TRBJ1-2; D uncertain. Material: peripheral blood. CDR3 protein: CASSLDGTNYGYTF. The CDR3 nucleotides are TGTGCCAGCAGCTTGGACGGGACTAACTATGGCTACACCTTC. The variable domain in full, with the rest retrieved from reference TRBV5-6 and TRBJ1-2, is DAGVTQSPTHLIKTRGQQVTLRCSPKSGHDTVSWYQQALGQGPQFIFQYYEEEERQRGNFPDRFSGHQFPNYSSELNVNALLLGDSALYLCASSLDGTNYGYTFGSGTRLTVV.